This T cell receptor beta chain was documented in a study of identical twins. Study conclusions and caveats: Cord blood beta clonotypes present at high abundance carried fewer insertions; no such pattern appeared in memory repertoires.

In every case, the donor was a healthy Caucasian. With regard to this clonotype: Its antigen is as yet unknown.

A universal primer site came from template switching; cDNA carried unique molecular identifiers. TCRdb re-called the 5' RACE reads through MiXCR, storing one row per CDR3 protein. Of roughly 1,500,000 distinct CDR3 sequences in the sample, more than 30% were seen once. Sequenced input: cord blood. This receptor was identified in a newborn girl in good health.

CDR3 protein: CASSPPVFPEQYF. The CDR3 DNA is TGTGCCAGCTCACCACCGGTTTTCCCCGAGCAGTACTTC. The chain joins TRBV18 to TRBJ2-4; no reliable D call. Matching the DNA end better, TRBJ2-7 makes the J call doubtful. The CDR3 sequence is 13 residues long. Germline lookup yields CDR1 KGHSH and CDR2 LQKENI.